This T cell receptor beta chain was captured in a study of T cell responses to AZD1222 COVID-19 vaccine. Whole-study results and caveats: The repertoires were collected only after the peak T cell response. Two doses of AZD1222 preceded a rise in Spike-specific TCR breadth and depth. Reportedly, nearly half of unique spike TCRs recognized epitopes outside B.1.351/B.1.1.7 mutations. Most donors were white British and more were female, and clonal diversity was possibly underestimated.

Concerning this clone itself: The antigen is not known.

The protocol was immunoSEQ multiplex PCR, while the TCRdb copy is restricted to in-frame clones and leaves out a portion. Of nearly 100,000 clones listed, approximately 91% are singletons. From germline, CDR1 is MDHEN and CDR2 SYDVKM. The J segment lost 4 bases and the V segment lost 6 bases, leaving 6 bases of the junction unmatched. CDR3 length equals 16 residues. The receptor was derived from an adult in good health. This sequence joins TRBV28 and TRBJ2-3, with 14 bases matching TRBD2. The specimen was peripheral blood, collected on day 0 of AZD1222 vaccination. The CDR3 coding sequence is TGTGCCAGCAGCTTGACTAGCGGGGGGGCTGCAGATACGCAGTATTTT. Its protein product is CASSLTSGGAADTQYF.